The present T cell receptor beta chain was sequenced within a study of T cell repertoires in cytomegalovirus infection. Looking at the study overall: CMV infection plus the matching HLA type was flagged by public TCR beta signatures.

The table lists this clonotype with many counts. Its antigen is as yet unknown. At one boundary the junction diverges from the germline segment, which might be a read error. The CDR3 extends over 15 amino acids. The germline V gene has CDR1 SGHVS and CDR2 FNYEAQ. Study-wide points: CMV carriers with the relevant HLA were identified by cumulative public TCR beta family frequency. In two of eight donors, the top clonotype was HLA-C-restricted CMV-specific.

TCRdb reanalysed the reads using MiXCR and keeps one entry per CDR3 protein. The sample lists over 100,000 distinct CDR3 sequences; over 9% were seen once. Sequencing was done on a sample of PBMCs, sequenced either directly or after in vitro stimulation (not recorded which). The clonotype originates from a human donor in good health (CMV status not recorded). Some clones in this sample may be carry-over from other donors' samples. This chain joins TRBV7-6 and TRBJ2-1; 16 bases line up with TRBD2. For the CDR3, the DNA is TGTGCCAGCAGCTTAGATGGGACTAGCGGGGGGGTCTCCGCCTTC. This translates into CASSLDGTSGGVSAF.